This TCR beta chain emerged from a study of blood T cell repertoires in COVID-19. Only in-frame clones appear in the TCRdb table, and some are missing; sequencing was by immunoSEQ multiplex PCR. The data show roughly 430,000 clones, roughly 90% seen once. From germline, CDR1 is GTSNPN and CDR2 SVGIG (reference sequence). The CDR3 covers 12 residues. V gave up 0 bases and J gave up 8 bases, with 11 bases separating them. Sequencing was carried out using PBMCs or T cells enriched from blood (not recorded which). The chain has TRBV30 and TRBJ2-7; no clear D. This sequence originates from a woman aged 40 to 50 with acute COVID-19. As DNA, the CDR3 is TGTGCCTGGAGTGTCCTCAGTACTAAGCAGTACTTC. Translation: CAWSVLSTKQYF.